This T cell receptor beta chain came from a study of cytomegalovirus exposure and HLA in healthy donors. Study-wide points: About 90% or about 30% of the time was how often most TCR beta V segments were productive, according to an earlier analysis. With DRB1 most and HLA-C fewest, TCR association rates differed between HLA loci in a later analysis.

A multiplex PCR was run with 60 Vbeta primers and 13 Jbeta primers. Sequencing used immunoSEQ multiplex PCR; TCRdb keeps in-frame clones, though not all of them. The sample includes approximately 150,000 clones, 68% of them seen just once. This clone turned up a few times. Its target is not known. V was cut by 6 bases and J by 0 bases, with 15 bases left in between. Germline V gene data show CDR1 as MNHEY and CDR2 as SVGAGI. CDR3 size: 15 residues. The TCR comes from a man between 45 and 60 years old in good health and CMV-seronegative. The chain joins TRBV6-5 to TRBJ2-7; D is possibly TRBD2 (5 bases). Material for sequencing was PBMCs. The CDR3 spells CASRSGLQSSYEQYF. The CDR3 DNA is TGTGCCAGCAGGTCCGGACTCCAAAGCTCCTACGAGCAGTACTTC.